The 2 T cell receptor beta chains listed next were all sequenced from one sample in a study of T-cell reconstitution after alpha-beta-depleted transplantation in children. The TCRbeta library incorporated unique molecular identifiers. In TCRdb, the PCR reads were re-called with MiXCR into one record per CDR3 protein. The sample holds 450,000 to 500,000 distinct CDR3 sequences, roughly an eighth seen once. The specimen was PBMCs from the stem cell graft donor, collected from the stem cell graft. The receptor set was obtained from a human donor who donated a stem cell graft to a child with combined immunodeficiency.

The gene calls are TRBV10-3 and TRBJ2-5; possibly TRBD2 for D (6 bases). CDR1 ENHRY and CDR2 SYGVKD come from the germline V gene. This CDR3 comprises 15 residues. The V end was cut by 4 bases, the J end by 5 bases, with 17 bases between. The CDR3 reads CAISGTNSIGETQYF. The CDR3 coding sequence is TGTGCCATCAGTGGGACTAACTCGATCGGCGAGACCCAGTACTTC.

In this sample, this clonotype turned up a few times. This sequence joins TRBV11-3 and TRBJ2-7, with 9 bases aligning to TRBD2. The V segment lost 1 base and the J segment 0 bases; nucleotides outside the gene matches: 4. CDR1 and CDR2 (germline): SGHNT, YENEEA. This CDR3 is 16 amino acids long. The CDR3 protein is CASSLGLADYSYEQYF. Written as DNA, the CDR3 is TGTGCCAGCAGCTTAGGACTAGCGGACTACTCCTACGAGCAGTACTTC.